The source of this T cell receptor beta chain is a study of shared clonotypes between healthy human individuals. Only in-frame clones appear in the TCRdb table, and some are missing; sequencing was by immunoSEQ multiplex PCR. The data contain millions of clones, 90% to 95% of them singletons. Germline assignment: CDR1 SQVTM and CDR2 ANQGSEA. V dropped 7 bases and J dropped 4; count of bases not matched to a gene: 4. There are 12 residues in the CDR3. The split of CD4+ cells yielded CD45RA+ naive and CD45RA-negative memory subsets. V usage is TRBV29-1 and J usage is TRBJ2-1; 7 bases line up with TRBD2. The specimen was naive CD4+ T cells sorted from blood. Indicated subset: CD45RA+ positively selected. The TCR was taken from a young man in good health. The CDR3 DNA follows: TGCAGCGGACGGGACTATTACAATGAGCAGTTCTTC. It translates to CSGRDYYNEQFF.